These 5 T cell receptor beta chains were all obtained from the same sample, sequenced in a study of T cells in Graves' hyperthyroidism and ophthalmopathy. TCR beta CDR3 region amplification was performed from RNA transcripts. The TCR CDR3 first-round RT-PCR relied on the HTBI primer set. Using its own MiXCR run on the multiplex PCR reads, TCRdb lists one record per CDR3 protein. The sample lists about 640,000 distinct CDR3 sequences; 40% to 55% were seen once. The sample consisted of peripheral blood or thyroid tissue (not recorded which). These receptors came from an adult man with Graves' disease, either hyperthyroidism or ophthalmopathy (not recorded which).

CDR3 bases: TGTGCCAGCAGCCCGGACAGGGCGATTAATGAAAAACTGTTTTTT. As protein: CASSPDRAINEKLFF. The chain carries TRBV7-6 and TRBJ1-4, with 8 bases that match TRBD1. V was pared by 5 bases and J by 4 bases, with 6 bases of the junction left unmatched. The CDR3 spans 15 residues. CDR1 SGHVS and CDR2 FNYEAQ come from the germline V gene.

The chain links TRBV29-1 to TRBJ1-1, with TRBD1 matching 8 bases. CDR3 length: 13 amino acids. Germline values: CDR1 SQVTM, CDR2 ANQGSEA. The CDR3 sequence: CRPNDRGNTEAFF. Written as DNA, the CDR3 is TGCAGACCTAACGACAGGGGGAACACTGAAGCTTTCTTT.

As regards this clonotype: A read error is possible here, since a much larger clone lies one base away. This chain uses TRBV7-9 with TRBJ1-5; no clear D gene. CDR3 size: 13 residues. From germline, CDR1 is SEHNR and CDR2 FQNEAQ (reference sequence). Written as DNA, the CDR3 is TGTGCCAGCAGCTACGGGCAGAATCAGCCCCGGCATTTT. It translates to CASSYGQNQPRHF.

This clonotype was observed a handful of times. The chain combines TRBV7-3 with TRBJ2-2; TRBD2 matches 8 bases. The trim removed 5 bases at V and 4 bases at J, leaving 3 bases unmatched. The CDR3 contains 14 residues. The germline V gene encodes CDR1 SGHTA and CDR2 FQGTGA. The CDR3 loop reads CASSRLATTGELFF. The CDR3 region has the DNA TGTGCCAGCAGCCGACTAGCGACCACCGGGGAGCTGTTTTTT.

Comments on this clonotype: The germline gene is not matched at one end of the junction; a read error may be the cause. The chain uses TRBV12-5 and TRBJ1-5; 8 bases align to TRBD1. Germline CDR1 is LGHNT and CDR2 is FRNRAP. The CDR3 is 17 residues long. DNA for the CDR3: TGTGGTAGTGGTTTGATCCTAACCCGGGACAGGAATCAGCCCCAGCATTTT. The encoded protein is CGSGLILTRDRNQPQHF.